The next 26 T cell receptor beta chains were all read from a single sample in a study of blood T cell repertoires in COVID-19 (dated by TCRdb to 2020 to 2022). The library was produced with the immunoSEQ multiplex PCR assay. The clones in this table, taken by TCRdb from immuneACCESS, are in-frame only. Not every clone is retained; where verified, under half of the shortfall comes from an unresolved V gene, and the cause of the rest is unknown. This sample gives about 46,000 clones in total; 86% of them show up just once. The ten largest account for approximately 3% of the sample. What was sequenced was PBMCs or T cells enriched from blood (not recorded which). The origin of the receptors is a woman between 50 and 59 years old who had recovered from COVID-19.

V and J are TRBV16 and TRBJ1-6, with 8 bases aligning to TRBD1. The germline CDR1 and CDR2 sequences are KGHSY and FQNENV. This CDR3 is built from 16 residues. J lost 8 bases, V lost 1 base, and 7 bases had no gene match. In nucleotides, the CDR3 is TGTGCCAGCAGCCAATTCTCTGGACAGGGAGATTCACCCCTCCACTTT. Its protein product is CASSQFSGQGDSPLHF.

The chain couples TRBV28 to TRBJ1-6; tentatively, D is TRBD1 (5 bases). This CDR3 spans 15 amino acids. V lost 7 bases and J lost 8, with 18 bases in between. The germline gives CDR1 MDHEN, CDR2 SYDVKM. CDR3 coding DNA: TGTGCCAGCAACACCCTCCAGGGCCCCCATTCACCCCTCCACTTT. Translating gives CASNTLQGPHSPLHF.

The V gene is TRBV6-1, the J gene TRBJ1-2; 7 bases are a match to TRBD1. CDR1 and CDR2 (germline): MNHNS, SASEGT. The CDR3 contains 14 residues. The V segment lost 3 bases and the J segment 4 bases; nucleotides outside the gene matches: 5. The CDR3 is CASSESGQAYGYTF. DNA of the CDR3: TGTGCCAGCAGTGAGTCTGGACAGGCCTATGGCTACACCTTC.

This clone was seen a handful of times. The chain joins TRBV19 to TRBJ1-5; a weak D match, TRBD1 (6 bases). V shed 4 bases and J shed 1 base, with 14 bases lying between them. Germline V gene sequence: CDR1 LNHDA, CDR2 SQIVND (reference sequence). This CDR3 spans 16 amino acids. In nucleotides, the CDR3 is TGTGCCAGTAGTAACGGACAGACCTCCAGCAATCAGCCCCAGCATTTT. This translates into CASSNGQTSSNQPQHF.

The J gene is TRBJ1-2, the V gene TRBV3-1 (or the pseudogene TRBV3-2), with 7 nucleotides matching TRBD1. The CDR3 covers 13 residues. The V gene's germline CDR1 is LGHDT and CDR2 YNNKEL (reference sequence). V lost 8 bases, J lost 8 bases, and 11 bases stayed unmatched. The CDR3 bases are TGTGCCAGCGGAGAAGGGCAGGGGGGCGGCTACACCTTC. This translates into CASGEGQGGGYTF.

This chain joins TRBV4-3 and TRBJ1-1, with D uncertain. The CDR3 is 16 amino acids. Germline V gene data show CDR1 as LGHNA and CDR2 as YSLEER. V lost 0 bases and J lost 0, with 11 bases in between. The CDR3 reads CASSQDLGRMNTEAFF. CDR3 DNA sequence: TGCGCCAGCAGCCAAGATCTGGGCAGGATGAACACTGAAGCTTTCTTT.

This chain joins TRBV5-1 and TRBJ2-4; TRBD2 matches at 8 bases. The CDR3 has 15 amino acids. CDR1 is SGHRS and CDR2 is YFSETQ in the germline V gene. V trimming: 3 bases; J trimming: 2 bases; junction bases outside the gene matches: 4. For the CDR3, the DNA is TGCGCCAGCAGCTCCGGGGGGGAGACCAAAAACATTCAGTACTTC. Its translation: CASSSGGETKNIQYF. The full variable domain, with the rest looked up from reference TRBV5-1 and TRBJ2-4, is KAGVTQTPRYLIKTRGQQVTLSCSPISGHRSVSWYQQTPGQGLQFLFEYFSETQRNKGNFPGRFSGRQFSNSRSEMNVSTLELGDSALYLCASSSGGETKNIQYFGAGTRLSVL.

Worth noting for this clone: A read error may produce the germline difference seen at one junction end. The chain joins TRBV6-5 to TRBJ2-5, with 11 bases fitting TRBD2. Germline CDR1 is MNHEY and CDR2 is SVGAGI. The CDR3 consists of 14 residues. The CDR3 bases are TGTGCCACCAAGGACGGGCTAGCGGGGGGCCATATTAACTTC. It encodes CATKDGLAGGHINF.

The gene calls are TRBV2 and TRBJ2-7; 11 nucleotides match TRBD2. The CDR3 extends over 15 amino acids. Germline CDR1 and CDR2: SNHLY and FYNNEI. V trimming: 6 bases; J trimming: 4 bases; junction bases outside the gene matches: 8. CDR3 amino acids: CASRLTSGAYYEQYF. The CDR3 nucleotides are TGTGCCAGCAGGTTGACTAGCGGGGCTTATTACGAGCAGTACTTC.

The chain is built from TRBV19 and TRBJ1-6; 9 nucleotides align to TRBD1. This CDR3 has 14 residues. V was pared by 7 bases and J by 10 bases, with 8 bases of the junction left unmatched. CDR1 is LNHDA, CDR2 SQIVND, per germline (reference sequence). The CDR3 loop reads CASTQQGAGSPLHF. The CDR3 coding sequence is TGTGCCAGTACCCAACAGGGGGCTGGGTCACCCCTCCACTTT. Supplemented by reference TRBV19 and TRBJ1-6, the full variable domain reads DGGITQSPKYLFRKEGQNVTLSCEQNLNHDAMYWYRQDPGQGLRLIYYSQIVNDFQKGDIAEGYSVSREKKESFPLTVTSAQKNPTAFYLCASTQQGAGSPLHFGNGTRLTVT.

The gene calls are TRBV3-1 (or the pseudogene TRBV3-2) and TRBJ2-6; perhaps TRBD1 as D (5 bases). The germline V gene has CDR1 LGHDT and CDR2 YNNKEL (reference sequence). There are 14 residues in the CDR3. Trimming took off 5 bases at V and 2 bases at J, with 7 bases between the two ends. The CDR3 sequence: CASSWGAGANVLTF. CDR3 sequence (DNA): TGTGCCAGCAGCTGGGGCGCTGGGGCCAACGTCCTGACTTTC.

In nucleotides, the CDR3 is TGCGCCAGCAGCCAAGGGTTAGCGGACTACGAGCAGTACTTC. Amino acids: CASSQGLADYEQYF. V usage is TRBV4-3 and J usage is TRBJ2-7; TRBD2 might be the D (6 bases). This CDR3 is built from 14 residues. V was cut by 1 base and J by 3 bases, with 10 bases left in between. Germline V CDR1 and CDR2: LGHNA, YSLEER.

This CDR3 reads CASRASGNNEQFF. The CDR3 DNA reads TGTGCCAGCAGGGCTAGCGGGAACAATGAGCAGTTCTTC. V and J are TRBV3-1 (or the pseudogene TRBV3-2) and TRBJ2-1, with 9 bases aligning to TRBD2. Germline V gene data show CDR1 as LGHDT and CDR2 as YNNKEL (reference sequence). This CDR3 comprises 13 residues. With V trimmed by 6 bases and J by 5 bases, 2 bases remained unmatched.

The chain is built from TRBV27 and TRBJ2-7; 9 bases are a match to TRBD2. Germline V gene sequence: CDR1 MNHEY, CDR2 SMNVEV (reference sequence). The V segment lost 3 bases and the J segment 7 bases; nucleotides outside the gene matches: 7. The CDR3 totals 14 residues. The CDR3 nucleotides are TGTGCCAGCAGTTTTAGCGGGAGATCCTTTGAGCAGTACTTC. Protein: CASSFSGRSFEQYF.

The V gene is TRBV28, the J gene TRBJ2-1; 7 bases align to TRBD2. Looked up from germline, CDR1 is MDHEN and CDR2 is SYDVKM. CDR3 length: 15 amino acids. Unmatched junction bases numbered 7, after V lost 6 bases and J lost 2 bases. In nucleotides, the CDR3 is TGTGCCAGCAGCCTACTTAGCGGGCCCTACAATGAGCAGTTCTTC. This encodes CASSLLSGPYNEQFF. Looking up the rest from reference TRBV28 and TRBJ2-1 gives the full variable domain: DVKVTQSSRYLVKRTGEKVFLECVQDMDHENMFWYRQDPGLGLRLIYFSYDVKMKEKGDIPEGYSVSREKKERFSLILESASTNQTSMYLCASSLLSGPYNEQFFGPGTRLTVL.

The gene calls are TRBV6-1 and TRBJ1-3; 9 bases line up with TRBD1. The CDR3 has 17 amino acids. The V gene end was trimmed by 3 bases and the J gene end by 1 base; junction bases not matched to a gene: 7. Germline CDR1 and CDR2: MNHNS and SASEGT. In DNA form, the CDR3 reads TGTGCCAGCAGTGACGGGACAGGGTCCCCTTCTGGAAACACCATATATTTT. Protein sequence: CASSDGTGSPSGNTIYF.

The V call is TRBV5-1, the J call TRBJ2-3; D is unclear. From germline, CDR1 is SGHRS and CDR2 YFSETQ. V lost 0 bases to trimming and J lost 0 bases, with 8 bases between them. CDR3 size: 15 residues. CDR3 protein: CASSLDLTSTDTQYF. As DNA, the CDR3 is TGCGCCAGCAGCTTGGACCTGACAAGCACAGATACGCAGTATTTT.

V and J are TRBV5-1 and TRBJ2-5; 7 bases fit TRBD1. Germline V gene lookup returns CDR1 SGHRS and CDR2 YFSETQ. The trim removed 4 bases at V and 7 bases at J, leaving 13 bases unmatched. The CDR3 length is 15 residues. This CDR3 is CASSIAGTVDGTQYF. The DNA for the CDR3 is TGCGCCAGCAGCATTGCCGGGACAGTCGATGGGACCCAGTACTTC.

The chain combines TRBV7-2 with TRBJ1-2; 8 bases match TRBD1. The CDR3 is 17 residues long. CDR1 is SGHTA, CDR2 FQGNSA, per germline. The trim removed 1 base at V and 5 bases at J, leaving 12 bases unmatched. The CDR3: CASSLESHRGSFYGYTF. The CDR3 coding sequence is TGTGCCAGCAGCTTAGAGAGTCACAGGGGGTCCTTTTATGGCTACACCTTC.

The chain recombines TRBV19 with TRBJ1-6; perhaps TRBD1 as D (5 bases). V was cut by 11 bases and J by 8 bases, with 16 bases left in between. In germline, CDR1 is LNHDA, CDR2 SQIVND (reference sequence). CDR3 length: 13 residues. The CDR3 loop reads CAVSFSRDSPLHF. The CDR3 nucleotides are TGTGCCGTCTCCTTCAGCAGGGATTCACCCCTCCACTTT.

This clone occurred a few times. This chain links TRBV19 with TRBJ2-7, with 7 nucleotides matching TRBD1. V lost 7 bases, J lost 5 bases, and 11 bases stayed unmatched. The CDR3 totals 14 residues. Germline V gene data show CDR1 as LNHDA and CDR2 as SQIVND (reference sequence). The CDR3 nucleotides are TGTGCCAGTAATGGACAGGACTCACCGAACGAGCAGTACTTC. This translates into CASNGQDSPNEQYF.

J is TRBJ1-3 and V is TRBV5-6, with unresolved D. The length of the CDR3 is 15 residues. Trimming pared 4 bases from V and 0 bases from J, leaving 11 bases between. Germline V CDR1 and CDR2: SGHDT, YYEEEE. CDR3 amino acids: CASSRRVISGNTIYF. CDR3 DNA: TGTGCCAGCAGCCGACGGGTAATCTCTGGAAACACCATATATTTT.

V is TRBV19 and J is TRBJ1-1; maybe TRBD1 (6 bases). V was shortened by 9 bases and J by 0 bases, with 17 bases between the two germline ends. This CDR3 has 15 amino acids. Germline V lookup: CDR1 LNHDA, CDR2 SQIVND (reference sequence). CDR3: CASKSGGGVNTEAFF. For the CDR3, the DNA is TGTGCCAGCAAATCGGGGGGCGGGGTGAACACTGAAGCTTTCTTT.

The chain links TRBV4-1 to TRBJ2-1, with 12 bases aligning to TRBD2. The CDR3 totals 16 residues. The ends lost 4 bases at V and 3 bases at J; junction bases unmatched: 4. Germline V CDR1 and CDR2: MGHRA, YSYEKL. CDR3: CASSLQLAGGYNEQFF. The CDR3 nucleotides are TGCGCCAGCAGCCTACAACTAGCGGGGGGCTACAATGAGCAGTTCTTC.

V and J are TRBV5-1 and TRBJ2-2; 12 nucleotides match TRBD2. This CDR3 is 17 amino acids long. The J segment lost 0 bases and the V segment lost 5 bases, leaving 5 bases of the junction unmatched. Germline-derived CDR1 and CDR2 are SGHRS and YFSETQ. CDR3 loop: CASRPGTSGSNTGELFF. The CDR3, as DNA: TGCGCCAGCAGACCCGGGACTAGCGGGTCGAACACCGGGGAGCTGTTTTTT.

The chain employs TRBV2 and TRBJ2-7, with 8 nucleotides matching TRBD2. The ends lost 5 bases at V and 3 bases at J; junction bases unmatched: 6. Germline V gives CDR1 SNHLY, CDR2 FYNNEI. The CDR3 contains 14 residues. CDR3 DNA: TGTGCCAGCAGTCGACTAGCGAAGAACTACGAGCAGTACTTC. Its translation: CASSRLAKNYEQYF.